Listed below are T cell receptor beta chains from one sample, sequenced in a study of shared clonotypes between healthy human individuals. The table came from immunoSEQ multiplex PCR; TCRdb's copy has only in-frame clones and leaves some out. This table holds approximately 1.1 million clones, more than 75% found once. Sequencing input: memory CD4+ T cells from PBMCs. Source of these receptors: a man in his late teens or twenties in good health. Some clones in this sample may be carry-over from other donors' samples. CDR3s include the opening cysteine and the closing phenylalanine or tryptophan. D genes are given only for firm matches. Rows give clone size only sometimes, using once, few, many, or a class for an expanded clone.

>TRBJ2-3|.|TRBV5-1|.
TGCGCCAGCAGCTTGATGTCAGCGAGCCCCCCAGATACGCAGTATTTT
CASSLMSASPPDTQYF
>TRBJ1-1|.|TRBV10-3|.
TGTGCCATCAGGAACCTACAGGGTCTTAGCGCAGCTTTCTTT
CAIRNLQGLSAAFF
>TRBJ2-5|.|TRBV2|.
TGTGCCAGCAGCGGTGATAGTAGGGAGACCCAGTACTTC
CASSGDSRETQYF
>TRBJ2-4|.|TRBV11-2|.
TGTGCCAGCAGCTTAGGTGCCCTGGGAACCAAAAACATTCAGTACTTC
CASSLGALGTKNIQYF
>TRBJ1-1|TRBD1|TRBV5-1|.
TGCGCCAGCAGCAGGACGGGACAGATGAACACTGAAGCTTTCTTT
CASSRTGQMNTEAFF
>TRBJ2-2|.|TRBV7-9|few
TGTGCCAGCATGACTTGGACAGCGAACACCGGGGAGCTGTTTTTT
CASMTWTANTGELFF
>TRBJ1-2|.|TRBV5-1|.
TGCGCCAGCAGCTTGGGGGACCGCTTTAACTATGGCTACACCTTC
CASSLGDRFNYGYTF
>TRBJ2-2|TRBD2|TRBV5-1|.
TGCGCCAGCAAGGTTGGGAGGGCCTCTGGGGAGCTGTTTTTT
CASKVGRASGELFF
>TRBJ2-4|.|TRBV27|.
TGTGCCAGCAGTTTCGGGGAAGACTTC
CASSFGEDF
>TRBJ2-3|.|TRBV30|.
TGTGCCTGGAGCGTACCCGTCCCAGATACGCAGTATTTT
CAWSVPVPDTQYF
>TRBJ1-4|TRBD1|TRBV6-1|.
TGTGCCAGCAGTGAATTAGGACAGGCAACTAATGAAAAACTGTTTTTT
CASSELGQATNEKLFF
>TRBJ2-3|.|TRBV9|.
TGTGCCAGCAGCGCCTACACAGATACGCAGTATTTT
CASSAYTDTQYF
>TRBJ1-4|.|TRBV4-1|.
TGCGCCAGCAGCCAAAGCCAGGGTTTGGGTAATGAAAAACTGTTTTTT
CASSQSQGLGNEKLFF
>TRBJ2-5|TRBD1|TRBV7-3|.
TGTGCCAGCAGCTTATCACAGGGGTCCCAGACCCAGTACTTC
CASSLSQGSQTQYF
>TRBJ2-2|.|TRBV14|.
TGTGCCAGCAGCCAGGGTTCACTGACCGGGGAGCTGTTTTTT
CASSQGSLTGELFF
>TRBJ1-1|.|TRBV9|.
TGTGCCAGCAGCGCCCGTCCTGGGGGGGGCACTGAAGCTTTCTTT
CASSARPGGGTEAFF
>TRBJ2-2|TRBD2|TRBV19|.
TGTGCCAGTGTCGGGAGGCGGGCCGGGGAGCTGTTTTTT
CASVGRRAGELFF
>TRBJ2-7|.|TRBV19|.
TGTGCCAGTAGCCCCTGGACTTTTGGCTCCTACGAGCAGTACTTC
CASSPWTFGSYEQYF
>TRBJ2-1|TRBD2|TRBV5-1|.
TGCGCCAGCAGCTCGGGGACTAGCGGGCACTTCTCAAATGAGCAGTTCTTC
CASSSGTSGHFSNEQFF
>TRBJ1-2|.|TRBV6-4|.
TGTGCCAGCAGTGACTCTTGGCGAGGCGGGGGCTACACCTTC
CASSDSWRGGGYTF
>TRBJ1-1|.|TRBV5-4|.
TGTGCCAGCAGCTTTCCCAGACCGTCAGGATCCGGGAACACTGAAGCTTTCTTT
CASSFPRPSGSGNTEAFF
>TRBJ2-3|TRBD1|TRBV28|.
TGTGCCAGCAGTTTTTCGGGGACAGGCACAGATACGCAGTATTTT
CASSFSGTGTDTQYF
>TRBJ1-1|.|TRBV6-1|.
TGTGCCAGCGAGGCCTTCAGGAACACTGAAGCTTTCTTT
CASEAFRNTEAFF
>TRBJ2-2|TRBD1|TRBV18|.
TGTGCCAGCTCACCCGGGACAGCCCACCTCCTGGAGCTGTTTTTT
CASSPGTAHLLELFF
>TRBJ1-3|TRBD1|TRBV6-5|.
TGTGCCAGCAGTTACGACAGGGATGAACGGAACACCATATATTTT
CASSYDRDERNTIYF
>TRBJ2-7|TRBD1|TRBV5-1|.
TGCGCCAGCAGCGGGCAGGGACAGCTCGGGGAGCAGTACTTC
CASSGQGQLGEQYF
>TRBJ2-7|.|TRBV7-2|many
TGTGCCAGCAGCTCCGCCTTAGGGGCCGAGCAGTACTTC
CASSSALGAEQYF
>TRBJ2-7|.|TRBV2|few
TGTGCCAGCAGTGTACTCAGGACCTACGAGCAGTACTTC
CASSVLRTYEQYF
>TRBJ1-3|.|TRBV9|.
TGTGCCAGCAGCGTAGAGGGGAACTCTGGAAACACCATATATTTT
CASSVEGNSGNTIYF
>TRBJ2-1|.|TRBV7-8|.
TGTGCCAGCAGCTTATCTGGGAGCTCCTACAATGAGCAGTTCTTC
CASSLSGSSYNEQFF
>TRBJ2-3|.|TRBV28|.
TGTGCCAGCAGAGAGGGCACAGATACGCAGTATTTT
CASREGTDTQYF
>TRBJ1-4|.|TRBV7-2|.
TGTGCCAGCAGCTTAGCCGGGAGAGTGTTTTTT
CASSLAGRVFF
>TRBJ2-3|.|TRBV28|.
TGTGCCAGCAGTCATAAAGATACGCAGTATTTT
CASSHKDTQYF
>TRBJ2-7|TRBD2|TRBV6-1|.
TGTGCCAGCAGTGAGGTCCAGGGCCAGCGGGATTTCACCTACGAGCAGTACTTC
CASSEVQGQRDFTYEQYF
>TRBJ1-4|.|TRBV5-6|.
TGTGCCAGCAGCTTGGTTCAGGGAGCTAATGAAAAACTGTTTTTT
CASSLVQGANEKLFF
>TRBJ2-7|TRBD2|TRBV10-3|.
TGTGCCATCAGCCGCAGTCAGCGGGAGGACCCCTACGAGCAGTACTTC
CAISRSQREDPYEQYF
>TRBJ1-2|TRBD1|TRBV29-1|few
TGCAGCGTTGAAAGACAGGGCTATGGCTACACCTTC
CSVERQGYGYTF
>TRBJ2-1|.|TRBV20-1|few
TGCAGTGTACGTTCGAATGAGCAGTTCTTC
CSVRSNEQFF
>TRBJ1-2|.|TRBV5-1|.
TGCGCCAGCAGCTTGGGTGTCTCCGGACCAAACTATGGCTACACCTTC
CASSLGVSGPNYGYTF
>TRBJ2-7|.|TRBV5-6|few
TGTGCCAGCAGCTTGACGCGCGGGGCCTACGAGCAGTACTTC
CASSLTRGAYEQYF
>TRBJ2-7|.|TRBV27|.
TGTGCCAGCAAACGCTCCCGGTGGGAGTCCTACGAGCAGTACTTC
CASKRSRWESYEQYF
>TRBJ2-2|.|TRBV1|.
TGCACCAGCAGCGGACAGGGGGCGCCGAACACCGGGGAGCTGTTTTTT
CTSSGQGAPNTGELFF
>TRBJ2-7|.|TRBV29-1|few
TGCAGCGTTGATTCGGGTTACGAGCAGTACTTC
CSVDSGYEQYF
>TRBJ2-1|TRBD1|TRBV2|.
TGTGCCAGCAGCCTAGGGGGGACAGGGAACAATGAGCAGTTCTTC
CASSLGGTGNNEQFF
>TRBJ2-1|.|TRBV6-6|.
TGTGCCAGCAGACCGGGCGGGAATGAGCAGTTCTTC
CASRPGGNEQFF
>TRBJ1-5|.|TRBV28|.
TGTGCCAGCAGTATTCTCAATCAGCCCCAGCATTTT
CASSILNQPQHF
>TRBJ2-3|.|TRBV7-3|.
TGTGCCAGCAGCTTACTTATTTTGCCCGAGACTAGCACAGATACGCAGTATTTT
CASSLLILPETSTDTQYF
>TRBJ2-1|TRBD2|TRBV28|.
TGTGCCAGCAGTTTGATGAGCGGGAGGGCCCCCTACAATGAGCAGTTCTTC
CASSLMSGRAPYNEQFF
>TRBJ1-5|.|TRBV19|.
TGTGCCAGTAGTATCATGGAGAATCAGCCCCAGCATTTT
CASSIMENQPQHF
>TRBJ2-2|.|TRBV19|.
TGTGCCAGTAGTATAGACGGTCCTTACACCGGGGAGCTGTTTTTT
CASSIDGPYTGELFF
>TRBJ2-1|.|TRBV9|.
TGTGCCAGCAGCGCACTGGCGGGGAGCTCCTACAATGAGCAGTTCTTC
CASSALAGSSYNEQFF